Listed below are T cell receptor beta chains from one sample, sequenced in a study of T cells in Graves' hyperthyroidism and ophthalmopathy. TCRdb independently ran MiXCR on the multiplex PCR reads; one entry per CDR3 protein. The sample comprises a few hundred thousand distinct CDR3 sequences, roughly 13% of which are singletons, and roughly 33% rests with the top ten. The sequenced sample was blood. These receptors all come from a middle-aged woman with Graves' ophthalmopathy. CDR3s include the opening cysteine and the closing phenylalanine or tryptophan. The D gene is left open where the match is weak. Part of the rows lack a size; the others show once, few, many or a class for expanded clones.

J: TRBJ2-1; D: TRBD2; V: TRBV11-2; size: many; CDR3: CASSWGGLAGAANEQFF; DNA: TGTGCCAGCAGCTGGGGGGGACTAGCGGGGGCCGCCAATGAGCAGTTCTTC
J: TRBJ1-1; D: -; V: TRBV20-1; size: many; CDR3: CSASWGWGGEAFF; DNA: TGCAGTGCTAGCTGGGGTTGGGGGGGAGAAGCTTTCTTT
J: TRBJ1-2; D: TRBD1; V: TRBV7-9; size: -; CDR3: CASSKGANGYTF; DNA: TGTGCCAGCAGTAAGGGGGCAAATGGCTACACCTTC
J: TRBJ2-5; D: TRBD2; V: TRBV24-1; size: -; CDR3: CATSGPAGGYPPKETQYF; DNA: TGTGCCACCAGTGGTCCCGCGGGGGGTTACCCCCCAAAAGAGACCCAGTACTTC
J: TRBJ1-6; D: TRBD1; V: TRBV25-1; size: once; CDR3: CASRTGTGASRSSPLHF; DNA: TGTGCCAGCAGGACCGGGACAGGGGCTTCTAGGTCTTCACCCCTCCACTTT
J: TRBJ2-5; D: TRBD2; V: TRBV6-1; size: many; CDR3: CASSAFSGGETQYF; DNA: TGTGCCAGCAGTGCCTTTAGCGGGGGGGAGACCCAGTACTTC
J: TRBJ1-5; D: TRBD1; V: TRBV19; size: many; CDR3: CASSRQGTGGAENQPQHF; DNA: TGTGCCAGTAGTAGGCAAGGGACAGGGGGCGCCGAGAATCAGCCCCAGCATTTT
J: TRBJ2-5; D: -; V: TRBV2; size: many; CDR3: CASSAIPGQAQETQYF; DNA: TGTGCCAGCAGCGCAATACCGGGACAAGCCCAAGAGACCCAGTACTTC
J: TRBJ2-7; D: TRBD1; V: TRBV28; size: many; CDR3: CASSPPGQGFEQYF; DNA: TGTGCCAGCAGTCCCCCGGGACAGGGGTTCGAGCAGTACTTC
J: TRBJ2-2; D: -; V: TRBV13; size: -; CDR3: CASTLRTGGNTGELFF; DNA: TGTGCCAGCACCCTCCGGACGGGCGGAAACACCGGGGAGCTGTTTTTT
J: TRBJ2-3; D: TRBD2; V: TRBV6-1; size: few; CDR3: CASSEQRGGDTQYF; DNA: TGTGCCAGCAGTGAACAGCGGGGGGGAGATACGCAGTATTTT
J: TRBJ1-5; D: TRBD1; V: TRBV30; size: few; CDR3: CAWSRGTGTGASYSNQPQHF; DNA: TGTGCCTGGAGTAGGGGCACCGGGACAGGAGCTTCATATAGCAATCAGCCCCAGCATTTT
J: TRBJ2-1; D: -; V: TRBV2; size: few; CDR3: CASRPSRDTPLFF; DNA: TGTGCCAGCAGGCCCAGCCGGGACACACCGCTGTTCTTC
J: TRBJ2-1; D: -; V: TRBV6-5; size: many; CDR3: CASSYSGGEVDNEQFF; DNA: TGTGCCAGCAGTTACTCAGGGGGGGAGGTGGACAATGAGCAGTTCTTC
J: TRBJ2-3; D: -; V: TRBV11-2; size: many; CDR3: CASSFLSSGTDTQYF; DNA: TGTGCCAGCAGCTTCCTTAGCAGCGGCACAGATACGCAGTATTTT
J: TRBJ2-7; D: TRBD2; V: TRBV4-1; size: few; CDR3: CASSQELAGDDEQYF; DNA: TGCGCCAGCAGCCAAGAACTAGCGGGGGATGACGAGCAGTACTTC
J: TRBJ2-3; D: -; V: TRBV2; size: -; CDR3: CARTEGTDTQYF; DNA: TGTGCCAGAACTGAGGGCACAGATACGCAGTATTTT
J: TRBJ2-7; D: -; V: TRBV5-6; size: -; CDR3: CASSLAGGHEQYF; DNA: TGTGCCAGCAGCTTGGCCGGAGGACACGAGCAGTACTTC
J: TRBJ1-2; D: -; V: TRBV4-2; size: few; CDR3: CASRQGPNYGYTF; DNA: TGTGCCAGCAGACAGGGACCCAACTATGGCTACACCTTC
J: TRBJ2-1; D: -; V: TRBV13; size: many; CDR3: CASSLRLGRNEQFF; DNA: TGTGCCAGCAGCTTAAGGCTGGGGAGAAATGAGCAGTTCTTC